What follows are 15 T cell receptor beta chains derived from one specimen sequenced in a study of a mutant IDH1 vaccine in newly diagnosed glioma. Clones were read by immunoSEQ multiplex PCR, and TCRdb kept only the in-frame ones, dropping some. The sample includes tens of thousands of clones, 78% of them seen just once. The antigens these receptors bind are not known. Noted time point: week 5, during vaccination. A single vaccine dose contained 300 ug of mutant IDH1 20-mer peptide, and topical imiquimod was used with it. The source material was PBMCs, sampled from a glioma patient whose treatment included an IDH1 peptide vaccine. The origin of the receptors is a man in his forties or fifties with glioma.

In this sample, this clone turned up a few times. V usage is TRBV7-9 and J usage is TRBJ2-7; 15 bases line up with TRBD2. After removal of 6 bases from V and 2 bases from J, the junction contained 8 bases not matched to a gene. Germline CDR1 is SEHNR and CDR2 is FQNEAQ (reference sequence). The CDR3 contains 17 residues. The CDR3 nucleotides read TGTGCCAGCAGTGGACTAGCGGGGGGGCCGGGGACCTACGAGCAGTACTTC. Translated, it gives CASSGLAGGPGTYEQYF.

This chain connects TRBV18 to TRBJ2-3; D unclear. CDR3 length equals 15 residues. Trimming took off 2 bases at V and 2 bases at J, with 11 bases between the two ends. Germline loops: CDR1 KGHSH, CDR2 LQKENI. The CDR3 here is CASSPVDVSTDTQYF. Here the CDR3 DNA reads TGTGCCAGCTCACCAGTGGACGTATCCACAGATACGCAGTATTTT.

V is TRBV5-4 and J is TRBJ2-6, with 8 bases fitting TRBD2. Looked up from germline, CDR1 is SGHNT and CDR2 is YYREEE (reference sequence). The CDR3 loop spans 16 amino acids. The V gene end was trimmed by 4 bases and the J gene end by 5 bases; junction bases not matched to a gene: 8. CDR3 nucleotides: TGTGCCAGCAGCCCCACGGGGGGGGCTAGGGCCAACGTCCTGACTTTC. Encoded protein: CASSPTGGARANVLTF.

V is TRBV11-3 and J is TRBJ2-2; D is uncertain. V gave up 5 bases and J gave up 8 bases, with 12 bases separating them. Per the germline V gene, CDR1 is SGHNT and CDR2 is YENEEA. There are 13 residues in the CDR3. CDR3 region: CASSAAVGGELFF. The CDR3 nucleotides are TGTGCCAGCAGCGCAGCTGTAGGGGGGGAGCTGTTTTTT.

This chain links TRBV21-1 with TRBJ2-7; TRBD1 is the table's D call and was not checked against the DNA. TRBV21-1 is designated a pseudogene. CDR3 size: 11 residues. CDR3 bases: TGTGCCAGCAGCTCCGGGACAGGAAAATACTTC. As protein: CASSSGTGKYF.

This clone was detected ten times or more. Different DNA sequences within this sample yield the same CDR3. This chain links TRBV25-1 with TRBJ1-1, with D unclear. From germline, CDR1 is MGHDK and CDR2 SYGVNS. Deletions cut 5 bases from V and 4 bases from J, with 14 bases between. This CDR3 comprises 14 residues. For the CDR3, the DNA is TGTGCCAGCAGTTCGGACCTAGACCTCACTGAAGCTTTCTTT. Its protein is CASSSDLDLTEAFF.

This chain joins TRBV5-1 and TRBJ2-7; 9 bases map to TRBD1. Germline assignment: CDR1 SGHRS and CDR2 YFSETQ. The V gene end was trimmed by 3 bases and the J gene end by 6 bases; junction bases not matched to a gene: 4. This CDR3 spans 13 amino acids. CDR3 protein: CASSWGQGREQYF. The CDR3 coding sequence is TGCGCCAGCAGCTGGGGACAGGGCCGCGAGCAGTACTTC.

The chain is built from TRBV30 and TRBJ2-5; TRBD2 might be the D (6 bases). V was clipped by 0 bases and J by 5 bases, with 10 bases between them. This CDR3 contains 13 residues. CDR1 and CDR2 (germline): GTSNPN, SVGIG (reference sequence). The CDR3: CAWSVAGWETQYF. The CDR3 DNA reads as TGTGCCTGGAGTGTGGCGGGGTGGGAGACCCAGTACTTC.

The chain joins TRBV10-3 to TRBJ1-3; possible D gene TRBD1, 6 bases. CDR1 and CDR2 (germline): ENHRY, SYGVKD. Trimming shortened V by 6 bases and J by 3 bases, and 12 bases separated the two germline ends. The length of the CDR3 is 14 residues. DNA for the CDR3: TGTGCCATCAGACCAGACAGGCGTGGAAACACCATATATTTT. This codes for CAIRPDRRGNTIYF.

The V call is TRBV4-2, the J call TRBJ2-7; possibly TRBD1 or TRBD2 for D (8 bases each). Trimming cost V 4 bases and J 2 bases, with 18 bases left between them. CDR1 is LGHNA and CDR2 is YNFKEQ in the germline V gene. The CDR3 has 16 residues. CDR3 residues: CASSLTRGREAYEQYF. DNA of the CDR3: TGTGCCAGCAGCCTAACCAGGGGGCGGGAGGCCTACGAGCAGTACTTC.

The rearrangement links TRBV25-1 to TRBJ1-6, with D possibly matching TRBD1 (6 bases). The CDR3 extends over 14 amino acids. From germline, CDR1 is MGHDK and CDR2 SYGVNS. Trimming pared 2 bases from V and 10 bases from J, leaving 12 bases between. CDR3 nucleotide sequence: TGTGCCAGCAGTGAAACAGGGAATCGGTCACCCCTCCACTTT. It is translated as CASSETGNRSPLHF. The whole variable domain, remainder taken from reference TRBV25-1 and TRBJ1-6, is EADIYQTPRYLVIGTGKKITLECSQTMGHDKMYWYQQDPGMELHLIHYSYGVNSTEKGDLSSESTVSRIRTEHFPLTLESARPSHTSQYLCASSETGNRSPLHFGNGTRLTVT.

This chain uses TRBV2 with TRBJ2-5; TRBD1 agrees at 9 bases. V trimming: 7 bases; J trimming: 6 bases; junction bases outside the gene matches: 3. The germline gives CDR1 SNHLY, CDR2 FYNNEI. The CDR3 runs to 12 residues. The CDR3 DNA is TGTGCCAGCACGGACAGGGGAAAGACCCAGTACTTC. Translated, it gives CASTDRGKTQYF.

The chain combines TRBV7-9 with TRBJ2-7, with D possibly being TRBD2 (7 bases). V lost 1 base, J lost 5 bases, and 12 bases lay in between. The length of the CDR3 is 14 residues. Germline V gene lookup returns CDR1 SEHNR and CDR2 FQNEAQ (reference sequence). This CDR3 reads CASSLEGGSHEQYF. CDR3 bases: TGTGCCAGCAGCTTAGAGGGGGGGTCGCACGAGCAGTACTTC.

This clone has just one count. Here the CDR3 DNA reads TGTGCCAGTAGTATAGGGAGCGGGGGTAAAGATACGCAGTATTTT. Its translation is CASSIGSGGKDTQYF. The V call is TRBV19, the J call TRBJ2-3, with TRBD2 matching over 8 bases. This CDR3 is built from 15 residues. Trimming removed 1 base from V and 5 bases from J; junction bases left unmatched: 5. In germline, CDR1 is LNHDA, CDR2 SQIVND (reference sequence).

Only one count was recorded for this clone. This chain links TRBV30 with TRBJ2-7; TRBD2 agrees at 7 bases. V lost 6 bases, J lost 2 bases, and 10 bases stayed unmatched. CDR3 length: 14 amino acids. From germline, CDR1 is GTSNPN and CDR2 SVGIG (reference sequence). CDR3 sequence reads: CACRGDSSTYEQYF. The CDR3, as DNA: TGTGCCTGTCGGGGGGACTCCTCGACCTACGAGCAGTACTTC.